The source of this TCR beta chain is a study of blood T cell repertoires in COVID-19. This table comes from immunoSEQ multiplex PCR, and its TCRdb copy is limited to in-frame clones, with some not included. The table has almost 70,000 clones, just under 80% seen once. The sample taken for sequencing was peripheral blood. This receptor was taken from a human donor in a cohort sampled during active COVID-19.

The CDR3 coding sequence is TGTGCCAGCAGCAGCGACCCCTACGAGCAGTACTTC. Encoded protein: CASSSDPYEQYF. The J gene is TRBJ2-7, the V gene TRBV28; D is unresolved. The CDR3 is 12 amino acids. V lost 6 bases to trimming and J lost 2 bases, with 8 bases between them. CDR1 is MDHEN, CDR2 SYDVKM, per germline.